Below, 24 T cell receptor beta chains from the same sample are listed, as sequenced in a study of T cell responses to AZD1222 COVID-19 vaccine. TCRdb's copy holds only in-frame clones and misses some; the assay was immunoSEQ multiplex PCR. The sample records about 130,000 clones, 90% to 95% being singletons. The specimen was peripheral blood, collected 28 days after the second AZD1222 dose. These receptors all come from an adult who received the AZD1222 COVID-19 vaccine.

This clone appeared a few times. The chain links TRBV7-9 to TRBJ2-2; D not resolved. The CDR3 has 13 amino acids. With 0 bases removed from V and 8 bases from J, the gap between germline ends came to 7 bases. Germline V CDR1 and CDR2: SEHNR, FQNEAQ (reference sequence). CDR3 nucleotide sequence: TGTGCCAGCAGCTTAGCGTGGCAGGGGGAGCTGTTTTTT. Protein: CASSLAWQGELFF.

This clone was seen only once. The V and J genes are TRBV4-2 and TRBJ1-5; no clear D gene. The germline gives CDR1 LGHNA, CDR2 YNFKEQ. This CDR3 comprises 14 residues. The V and J ends lost 0 bases and 3 bases respectively, with 6 bases between them. CDR3 residues: CASSQEDFNQPQHF. In nucleotides, the CDR3 is TGTGCCAGCAGCCAAGAAGATTTCAATCAGCCCCAGCATTTT.

This clone was counted once. The V gene is TRBV28, the J gene TRBJ1-1; D perhaps matches TRBD1 (6 bases). The CDR3 covers 14 residues. Germline lookup yields CDR1 MDHEN and CDR2 SYDVKM. V was pared by 3 bases and J by 5 bases, with 13 bases between. The CDR3, as DNA: TGTGCCAGCAGTTTCCAGGGGATATTGACTGAAGCTTTCTTT. It is translated as CASSFQGILTEAFF.

The chain combines TRBV5-6 with TRBJ2-3, with a tentative D call TRBD1 (5 bases). The CDR3 loop spans 15 amino acids. CDR1 SGHDT and CDR2 YYEEEE come from the germline V gene. Trimming cost V 4 bases and J 2 bases, with 14 bases left between them. CDR3 residues: CASSAETEFTDTQYF. Written as DNA, the CDR3 is TGTGCCAGCAGCGCGGAGACAGAGTTCACAGATACGCAGTATTTT.

V and J are TRBV19 and TRBJ2-3, with TRBD1 identical over 10 bases. The CDR3 sequence is 17 residues long. The junction had 17 bases not matched to a gene; V was cut back by 10 bases and J by 4 bases. The germline CDR1 and CDR2 sequences are LNHDA and SQIVND (reference sequence). CDR3 protein: CATESKTGTGEPDTQYF. CDR3 DNA sequence: TGTGCCACCGAATCAAAGACCGGGACAGGGGAACCAGATACGCAGTATTTT.

The chain links TRBV5-5 to TRBJ1-2, with D perhaps TRBD1 (6 bases). CDR3 length: 14 residues. Trimming shortened V by 2 bases and J by 2 bases, and 10 bases separated the two germline ends. Germline CDR1 SGHKS, CDR2 YYEKEE (reference sequence). Here the CDR3 reads CASSFSTGNYGYTF. CDR3 nucleotides: TGTGCCAGCAGCTTTTCCACAGGGAACTATGGCTACACCTTC.

The V call is TRBV21-1, the J call TRBJ1-2. TRBV21-1 is a pseudogene locus. The CDR3 contains 15 residues. In DNA form, the CDR3 reads TGTGCCAGCAGCAAAGGCGGGGATGGGGACTATGGCTACACCTTC. This sequence encodes CASSKGGDGDYGYTF.

This chain uses TRBV5-5 with TRBJ1-1; maybe TRBD1 (6 bases). This CDR3 comprises 16 residues. Germline lookup yields CDR1 SGHKS and CDR2 YYEKEE (reference sequence). V lost 4 bases and J lost 3, with 19 bases in between. The CDR3 nucleotides read TGTGCCAGCAGCCTTCTCTCAGGGGTCGCGGACACTGAAGCTTTCTTT. Protein sequence: CASSLLSGVADTEAFF.

The rearrangement uses TRBV11-2 and TRBJ2-3, with 12 positions matching TRBD1. Germline CDR1 reads SGHAT; CDR2 reads FQNNGV. The ends lost 4 bases at V and 4 bases at J; junction bases unmatched: 6. CDR3 length equals 16 residues. The chain's CDR3 is CASSSTGTGGADTQYF. CDR3 bases: TGTGCCAGCAGCTCAACCGGGACAGGGGGCGCAGATACGCAGTATTTT.

This chain links TRBV4-1 with TRBJ1-2; possibly TRBD1 for D (5 bases). This CDR3 spans 16 amino acids. The V end was cut by 4 bases, the J end by 4 bases, with 19 bases between. CDR1 is MGHRA, CDR2 YSYEKL, per germline. As DNA, the CDR3 is TGCGCCAGCAGCCTACCTCTCGCGGGGCGCGGCTATGGCTACACCTTC. Residues: CASSLPLAGRGYGYTF.

Here the CDR3 reads CASSIDVGRYIQYF. CDR3 sequence (DNA): TGTGCCAGTAGTATTGACGTCGGGCGATACATTCAGTACTTC. The V gene is TRBV19, the J gene TRBJ2-4; D unclear. CDR3 size: 14 residues. V shed 3 bases and J shed 8 bases, with 14 bases lying between them. The germline V gene has CDR1 LNHDA and CDR2 SQIVND (reference sequence). Full variable domain (rest looked up from reference TRBV19 and TRBJ2-4): DGGITQSPKYLFRKEGQNVTLSCEQNLNHDAMYWYRQDPGQGLRLIYYSQIVNDFQKGDIAEGYSVSREKKESFPLTVTSAQKNPTAFYLCASSIDVGRYIQYFGAGTRLSVL.

The J gene is TRBJ1-5, the V gene TRBV30; D may be TRBD1 (5 bases). CDR3 length: 14 amino acids. Per the germline V gene, CDR1 is GTSNPN and CDR2 is SVGIG (reference sequence). Trimming took off 0 bases at V and 2 bases at J, with 8 bases between the two ends. The CDR3 DNA reads TGTGCCTGGAGTGTAGGAGGGGGCAATCAGCCCCAGCATTTT. It codes for CAWSVGGGNQPQHF.

The chain is built from TRBV7-8 and TRBJ2-3; D not resolved. CDR3 size: 17 residues. CDR1 SGHVS and CDR2 FQNEAQ come from the germline V gene. V was cut by 4 bases and J by 0 bases, with 17 bases left in between. The CDR3 loop is CASSSHRRQSSTDTQYF. In nucleotides, the CDR3 is TGTGCCAGCAGCTCACACAGACGGCAGTCTAGCACAGATACGCAGTATTTT.

The CDR3 DNA sequence: TGTGCCAGCAGCGAGCGGGGGGGCCACAATGAGCAGTTCTTC. Encoded protein: CASSERGGHNEQFF. The rearrangement links TRBV6-4 to TRBJ2-1, with 10 bases matching TRBD2. The CDR3 contains 14 residues. J lost 5 bases, V lost 6 bases, and 4 bases had no gene match. Per the germline V gene, CDR1 is MRHNA and CDR2 is SNTAGT.

The rearrangement uses TRBV7-2 and TRBJ2-7; TRBD2 matches 8 bases. Germline V gene data show CDR1 as SGHTA and CDR2 as FQGNSA. CDR3 length equals 14 residues. V shed 5 bases, J shed 3 bases, and the junction held 6 bases outside the gene matches. The CDR3: CASSTLAAIYEQYF. DNA for the CDR3: TGTGCCAGCAGCACACTAGCGGCAATCTACGAGCAGTACTTC.

The V call is TRBV14, the J call TRBJ2-2; D might be TRBD1 (5 bases). This CDR3 is built from 16 residues. Between the trimmed V and J ends, which lost 1 base and 4 bases, there was a span of 13 bases. The germline CDR1 and CDR2 sequences are SGHDN and FVKESK. The CDR3 sequence: CASSQVRLDSTGELFF. The CDR3 DNA is TGTGCCAGCAGCCAAGTCCGCCTCGACAGCACCGGGGAGCTGTTTTTT.

This chain links TRBV6-5 with TRBJ1-1, with D possibly matching TRBD1 (6 bases). The length of the CDR3 is 12 residues. V dropped 5 bases and J dropped 4 bases, with 8 bases sitting between them. CDR1 MNHEY and CDR2 SVGAGI come from the germline V gene. The CDR3 loop reads CASSQGRTEAFF. DNA of the CDR3: TGTGCCAGCAGTCAGGGGCGCACTGAAGCTTTCTTT.

The chain couples TRBV27 to TRBJ1-1; a possible D gene is TRBD1 (5 bases). CDR3 length: 15 amino acids. From germline, CDR1 is MNHEY and CDR2 SMNVEV (reference sequence). Between the trimmed V and J ends, which lost 1 base and 1 base, there was a span of 10 bases. The CDR3 bases are TGTGCCAGCAGTTTATTCGGGGGAACGAACACTGAAGCTTTCTTT. Translating it yields CASSLFGGTNTEAFF.

The V gene is TRBV24-1, the J gene TRBJ2-3; 11 nucleotides line up with TRBD2. Per germline, CDR1 KGHDR and CDR2 SFDVKD. The V segment lost 7 bases and the J segment 0 bases; nucleotides outside the gene matches: 8. The CDR3 runs to 17 residues. The CDR3 is CATSLTGTSGSTDTQYF. CDR3 bases: TGTGCCACCAGCCTCACCGGGACTAGCGGAAGCACAGATACGCAGTATTTT.

This clone was recorded only once. The chain has TRBV27 and TRBJ1-5, with D possibly TRBD1 on 5 matching bases. Germline V gives CDR1 MNHEY, CDR2 SMNVEV (reference sequence). This CDR3 has 16 amino acids. Between the trimmed V and J ends, which lost 6 bases and 1 base, there was a span of 16 bases. The CDR3 sequence: CASSLSGVRSNQPQHF. The CDR3 DNA sequence: TGTGCCAGCAGCCTCTCGGGGGTTCGGAGCAATCAGCCCCAGCATTTT.

This rearrangement joins TRBV3-1 (or the pseudogene TRBV3-2) to TRBJ2-5; no clear D gene. CDR1 LGHDT and CDR2 YNNKEL come from the germline V gene (reference sequence). Trimming cost V 7 bases and J 2 bases, with 14 bases left between them. The CDR3 is 14 amino acids. CDR3 protein: CASTPTRGQETQYF. The CDR3 DNA reads as TGTGCCAGCACCCCCACCAGAGGACAAGAGACCCAGTACTTC.

The chain recombines TRBV29-1 with TRBJ2-7; perhaps D is TRBD1 or TRBD2 (5 bases each). The CDR3 runs to 12 residues. The ends were cut back, 6 bases at V and 4 bases at J, with 13 bases in the middle. Germline V gene lookup returns CDR1 SQVTM and CDR2 ANQGSEA. Here the CDR3 DNA reads TGCAGCGTGGGAGTAGGGGAATACGAGCAGTACTTC. The encoded protein is CSVGVGEYEQYF.

The chain employs TRBV6-5 and TRBJ1-1, with D unresolved. This CDR3 spans 14 amino acids. Trimming took 3 bases from V and 1 from J, leaving 9 bases between them. Germline V lookup: CDR1 MNHEY, CDR2 SVGAGI. The CDR3 here is CASSYFQSNTEAFF. CDR3 in DNA: TGTGCCAGCAGTTATTTCCAGTCGAACACTGAAGCTTTCTTT.

The chain recombines TRBV10-2 with TRBJ1-1; 9 bases map to TRBD1. The CDR3 has 18 residues. With V trimmed by 4 bases and J by 6 bases, 18 bases remained unmatched. Germline CDR1 and CDR2: WSHSY and SAAADI. CDR3 nucleotides: TGCGCCAGCAGTGGTTTACTGCCGGGACAGGGAGCTCCCCCTGAAGCTTTCTTT. It specifies CASSGLLPGQGAPPEAFF.